This T cell receptor (beta chain) was sequenced during a study of T cells after yellow fever vaccination. To note about this clonotype: Its specificity is unknown.

Study conclusions and caveats: Peaking on day 5 versus 15, the secondary response was faster but weaker. Abundant clonotypes from the bulk population could get into FACS-sorted repertoires as contaminants. A small share of clonotypes appeared in both CD4 and CD8 compartments.

Trimming stripped 10 bases from V and 8 bases from J, with 8 bases between. The CDR3 has 10 residues. Germline-derived CDR1 and CDR2 are LGHDT and YNNKEL (reference sequence). The 5'RACE template-switching step produced TCR cDNA and added a universal primer site and UMIs. Via MiXCR, TCRdb re-called the 5' RACE reads, giving one row per CDR3 protein. The table records about 340,000 distinct CDR3 sequences, 8.7% of them present only once. The clonotype was recovered from a man between 18 and 35 years old who received the YFV17D yellow fever vaccine. Specimen: PBMCs, collected on the day of the first yellow fever vaccination. The gene calls are TRBV3-1 and TRBJ1-4, with unresolved D. CDR3 nucleotide sequence: TGTGCCACCGGCAGCGAAAAACTGTTTTTT. This translates into CATGSEKLFF.